The entry below gives a single TCR beta chain sequence along with its context. Its antigen is currently unknown. This sample was included in a study of T cells in localized non-small cell lung cancer. Study-level results: Longer overall survival accompanied higher blood T cell density. Investigators sequenced only a single tumor region, leaving heterogeneity possible. Tumor trailed uninvolved adjacent lung in T cell clonality, which peaked there.

Assay used: immunoSEQ multiplex PCR; TCRdb lists only in-frame clones, some missing. This sample has 72,000 or so clones, with roughly 90% found just once. The CDR3 totals 13 residues. The V end lost 3 bases, the J end lost 8 bases, and 11 bases lay between the germline ends. CDR1 SGHTA and CDR2 FQGNSA come from the germline V gene. This clonotype was obtained from a male donor aged 60 or over with stage III squamous cell lung carcinoma. The specimen comprised peripheral blood, sampled before any cancer treatment. The chain recombines TRBV7-2 with TRBJ2-1; unclear D gene. CDR3 coding DNA: TGTGCCAGCAGCTTCCCGGCTCTTCATGAGCAGTTCTTC. It translates to CASSFPALHEQFF.